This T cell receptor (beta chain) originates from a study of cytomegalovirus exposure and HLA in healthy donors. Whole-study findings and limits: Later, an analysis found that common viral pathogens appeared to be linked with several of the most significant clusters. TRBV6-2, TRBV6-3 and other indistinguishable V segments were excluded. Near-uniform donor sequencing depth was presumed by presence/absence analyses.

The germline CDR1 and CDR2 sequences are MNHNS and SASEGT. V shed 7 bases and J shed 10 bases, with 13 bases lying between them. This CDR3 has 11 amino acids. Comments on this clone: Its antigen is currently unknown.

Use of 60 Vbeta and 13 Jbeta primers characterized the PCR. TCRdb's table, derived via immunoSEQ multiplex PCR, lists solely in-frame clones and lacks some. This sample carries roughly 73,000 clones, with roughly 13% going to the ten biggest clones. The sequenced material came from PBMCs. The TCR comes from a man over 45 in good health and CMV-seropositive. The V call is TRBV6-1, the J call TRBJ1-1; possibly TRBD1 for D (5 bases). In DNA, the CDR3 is TGTGCCAGCACCCTACAGGTCCGAGCTTTCTTT. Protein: CASTLQVRAFF.